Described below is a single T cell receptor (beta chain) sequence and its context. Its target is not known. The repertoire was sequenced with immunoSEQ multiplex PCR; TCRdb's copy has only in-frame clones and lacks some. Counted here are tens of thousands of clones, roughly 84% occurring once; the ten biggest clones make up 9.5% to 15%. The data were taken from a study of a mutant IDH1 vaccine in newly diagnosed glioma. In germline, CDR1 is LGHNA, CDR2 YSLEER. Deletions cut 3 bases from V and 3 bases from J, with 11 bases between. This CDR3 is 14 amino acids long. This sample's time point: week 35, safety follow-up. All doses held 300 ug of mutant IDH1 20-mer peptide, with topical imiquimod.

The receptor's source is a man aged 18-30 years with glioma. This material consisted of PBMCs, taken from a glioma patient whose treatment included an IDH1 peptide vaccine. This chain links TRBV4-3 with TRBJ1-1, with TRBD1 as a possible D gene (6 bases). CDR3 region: CASSQGRGDTEAFF. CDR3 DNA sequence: TGCGCCAGCAGCCAGGGCAGGGGAGACACTGAAGCTTTCTTT.